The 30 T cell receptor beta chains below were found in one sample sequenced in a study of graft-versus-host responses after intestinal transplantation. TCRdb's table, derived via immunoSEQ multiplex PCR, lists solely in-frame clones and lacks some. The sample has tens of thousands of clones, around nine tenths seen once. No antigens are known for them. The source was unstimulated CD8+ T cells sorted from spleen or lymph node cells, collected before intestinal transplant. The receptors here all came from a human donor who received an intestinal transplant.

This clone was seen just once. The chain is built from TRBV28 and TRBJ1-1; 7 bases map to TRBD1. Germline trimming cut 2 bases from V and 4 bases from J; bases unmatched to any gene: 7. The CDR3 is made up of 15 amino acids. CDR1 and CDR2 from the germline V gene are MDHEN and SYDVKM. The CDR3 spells CASSLRGPQLTEAFF. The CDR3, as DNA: TGTGCCAGCAGTTTAAGGGGGCCTCAACTCACTGAAGCTTTCTTT.

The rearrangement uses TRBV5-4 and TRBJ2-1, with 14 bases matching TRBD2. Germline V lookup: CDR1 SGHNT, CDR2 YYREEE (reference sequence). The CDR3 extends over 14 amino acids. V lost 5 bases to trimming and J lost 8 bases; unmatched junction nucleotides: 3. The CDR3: CASRMGLAGDEQFF. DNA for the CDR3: TGTGCCAGCAGGATGGGACTAGCGGGAGATGAGCAGTTCTTC.

CDR3 in DNA: TGTGCCAGCAGTCCACAGGACAGGGGGATCTACACCTTC. Residues: CASSPQDRGIYTF. The chain is built from TRBV28 and TRBJ1-2, with 10 nucleotides matching TRBD1. Germline CDR1 and CDR2: MDHEN and SYDVKM. The CDR3 spans 13 residues. With V trimmed by 5 bases and J by 10 bases, 7 bases remained unmatched.

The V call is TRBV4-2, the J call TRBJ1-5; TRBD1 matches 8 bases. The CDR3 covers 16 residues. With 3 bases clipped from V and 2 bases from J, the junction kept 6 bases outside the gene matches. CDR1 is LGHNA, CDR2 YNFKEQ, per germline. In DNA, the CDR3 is TGTGCCAGCAGCCAGCAGGGGGCTCGTGGCAATCAGCCCCAGCATTTT. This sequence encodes CASSQQGARGNQPQHF.

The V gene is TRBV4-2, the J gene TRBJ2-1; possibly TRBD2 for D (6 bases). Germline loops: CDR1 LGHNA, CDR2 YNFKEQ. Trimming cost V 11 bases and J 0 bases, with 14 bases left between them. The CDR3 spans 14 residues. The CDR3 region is CACGALSSYNEQFF. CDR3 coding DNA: TGTGCCTGCGGGGCTCTGAGCTCCTACAATGAGCAGTTCTTC.

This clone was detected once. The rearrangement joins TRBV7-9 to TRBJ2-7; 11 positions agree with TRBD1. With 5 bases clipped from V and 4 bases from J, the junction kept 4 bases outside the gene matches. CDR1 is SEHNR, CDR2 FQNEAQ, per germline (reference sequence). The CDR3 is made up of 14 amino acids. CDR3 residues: CASSHRDRGYEQYF. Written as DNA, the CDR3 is TGTGCCAGCAGCCATCGGGACAGGGGGTACGAGCAGTACTTC.

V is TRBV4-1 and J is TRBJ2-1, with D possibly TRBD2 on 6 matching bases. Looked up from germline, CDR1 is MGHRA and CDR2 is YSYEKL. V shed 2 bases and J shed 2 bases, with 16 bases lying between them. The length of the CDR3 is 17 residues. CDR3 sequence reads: CASSQSDIGGAYNEQFF. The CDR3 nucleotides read TGCGCCAGCAGCCAAAGTGATATCGGGGGAGCCTACAATGAGCAGTTCTTC.

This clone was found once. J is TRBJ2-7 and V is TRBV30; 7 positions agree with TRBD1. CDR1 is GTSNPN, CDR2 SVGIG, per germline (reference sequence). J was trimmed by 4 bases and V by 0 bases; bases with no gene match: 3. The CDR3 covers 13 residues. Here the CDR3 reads CAWSVGQTYEQYF. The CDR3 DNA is TGTGCCTGGAGTGTGGGACAGACTTACGAGCAGTACTTC.

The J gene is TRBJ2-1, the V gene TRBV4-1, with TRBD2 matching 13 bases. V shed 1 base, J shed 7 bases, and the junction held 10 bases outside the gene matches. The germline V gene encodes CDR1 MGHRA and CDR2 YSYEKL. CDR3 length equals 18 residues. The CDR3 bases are TGCGCCAGCAGCCAAGGGGGGGGACTAGCGGGATTCTTTAATGAGCAGTTCTTC. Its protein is CASSQGGGLAGFFNEQFF.

The CDR3 region has the DNA TGTGCCAGCAGTGGACTAGCGGGAGGTGATGAGCAGTTCTTC. This encodes CASSGLAGGDEQFF. This chain uses TRBV7-9 with TRBJ2-1; 14 bases are a match to TRBD2. Looked up from germline, CDR1 is SEHNR and CDR2 is FQNEAQ (reference sequence). This CDR3 is 14 amino acids long. With 6 bases clipped from V and 8 bases from J, the junction kept 3 bases outside the gene matches.

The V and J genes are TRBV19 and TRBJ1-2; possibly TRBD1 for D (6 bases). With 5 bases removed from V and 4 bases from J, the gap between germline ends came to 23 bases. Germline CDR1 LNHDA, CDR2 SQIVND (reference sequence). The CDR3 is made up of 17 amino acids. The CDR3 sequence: CASSASTRPRGGYGYTF. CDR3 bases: TGTGCCAGTAGTGCCTCGACAAGACCTCGAGGGGGCTATGGCTACACCTTC.

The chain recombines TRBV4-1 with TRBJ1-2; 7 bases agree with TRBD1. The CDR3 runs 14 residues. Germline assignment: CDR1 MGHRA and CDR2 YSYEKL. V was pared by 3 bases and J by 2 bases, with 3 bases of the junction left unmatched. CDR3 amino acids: CASSHRGANYGYTF. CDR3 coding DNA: TGCGCCAGCAGCCACAGGGGGGCAAACTATGGCTACACCTTC.

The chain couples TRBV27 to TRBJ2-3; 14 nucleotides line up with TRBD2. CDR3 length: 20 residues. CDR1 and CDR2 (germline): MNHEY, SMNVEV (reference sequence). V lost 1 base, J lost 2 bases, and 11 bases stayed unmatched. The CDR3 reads CASSLFQGLAGELNTDTQYF. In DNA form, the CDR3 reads TGTGCCAGCAGTTTATTCCAGGGACTAGCGGGAGAACTAAACACAGATACGCAGTATTTT.

The CDR3 coding sequence is TGTGCCAGCAGTTCTCGGACAGGGGTACACGAGCAGTACTTC. This translates into CASSSRTGVHEQYF. V is TRBV6-1 and J is TRBJ2-7, with 9 bases lining up with TRBD1. Germline V gene sequence: CDR1 MNHNS, CDR2 SASEGT. The CDR3 consists of 14 residues. The V segment lost 5 bases and the J segment 5 bases; nucleotides outside the gene matches: 7.

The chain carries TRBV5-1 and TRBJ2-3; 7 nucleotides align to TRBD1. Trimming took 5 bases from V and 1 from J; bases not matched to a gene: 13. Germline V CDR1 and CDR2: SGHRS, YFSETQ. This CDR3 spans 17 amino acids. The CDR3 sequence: CASRLSFDRVRTDTQYF. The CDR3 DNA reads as TGCGCCAGCAGGTTGTCCTTCGACAGGGTTCGCACAGATACGCAGTATTTT. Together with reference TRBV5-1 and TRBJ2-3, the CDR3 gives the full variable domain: KAGVTQTPRYLIKTRGQQVTLSCSPISGHRSVSWYQQTPGQGLQFLFEYFSETQRNKGNFPGRFSGRQFSNSRSEMNVSTLELGDSALYLCASRLSFDRVRTDTQYFGPGTRLTVL.

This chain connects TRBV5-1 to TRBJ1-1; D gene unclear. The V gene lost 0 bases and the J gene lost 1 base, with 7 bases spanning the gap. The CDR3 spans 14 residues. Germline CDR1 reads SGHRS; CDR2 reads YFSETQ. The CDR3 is CASSLGVTNTEAFF. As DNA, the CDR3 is TGCGCCAGCAGCTTGGGCGTAACGAACACTGAAGCTTTCTTT.

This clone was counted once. The CDR3 region is CASSVGKSGTEAFF. The CDR3 DNA reads TGTGCCAGCAGCGTAGGAAAGTCGGGCACTGAAGCTTTCTTT. V gene TRBV9 combines with J gene TRBJ1-1; no definite D call. V lost 0 bases and J 4 bases, leaving 10 bases between the germline ends. Germline V gene lookup returns CDR1 SGDLS and CDR2 YYNGEE. This CDR3 contains 14 residues.

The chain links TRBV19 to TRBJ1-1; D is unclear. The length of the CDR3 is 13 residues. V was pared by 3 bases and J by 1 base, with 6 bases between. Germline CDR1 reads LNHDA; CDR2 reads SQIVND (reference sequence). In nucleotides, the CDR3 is TGTGCCAGTAGTATTGTCAGGAACACTGAAGCTTTCTTT. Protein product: CASSIVRNTEAFF.

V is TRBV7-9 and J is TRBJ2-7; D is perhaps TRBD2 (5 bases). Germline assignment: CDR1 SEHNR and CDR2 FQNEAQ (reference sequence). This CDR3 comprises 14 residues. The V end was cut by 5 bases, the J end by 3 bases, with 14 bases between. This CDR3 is CASSQVREGYEQYF. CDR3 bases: TGTGCCAGCAGCCAAGTTCGTGAGGGCTACGAGCAGTACTTC.

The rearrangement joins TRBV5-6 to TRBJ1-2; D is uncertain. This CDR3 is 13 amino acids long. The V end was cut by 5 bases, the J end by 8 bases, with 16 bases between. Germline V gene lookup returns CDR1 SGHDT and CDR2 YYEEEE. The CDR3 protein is CASSEEVNEGYTF. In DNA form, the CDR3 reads TGTGCCAGCAGTGAGGAAGTAAATGAGGGCTACACCTTC.

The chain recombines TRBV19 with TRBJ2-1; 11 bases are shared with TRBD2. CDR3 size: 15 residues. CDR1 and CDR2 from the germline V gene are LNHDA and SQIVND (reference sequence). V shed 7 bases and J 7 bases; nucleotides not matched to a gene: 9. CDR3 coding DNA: TGTGCCAGTACCATTAGCGGGGGGGCCGGTAATGAGCAGTTCTTC. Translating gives CASTISGGAGNEQFF.

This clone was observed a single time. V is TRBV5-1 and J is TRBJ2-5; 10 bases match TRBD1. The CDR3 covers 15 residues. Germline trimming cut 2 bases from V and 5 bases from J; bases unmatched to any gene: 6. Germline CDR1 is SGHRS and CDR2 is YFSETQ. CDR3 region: CASSFRDRGDETQYF. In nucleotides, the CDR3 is TGCGCCAGCAGCTTCCGGGACAGGGGTGACGAGACCCAGTACTTC. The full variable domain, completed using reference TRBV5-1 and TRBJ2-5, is KAGVTQTPRYLIKTRGQQVTLSCSPISGHRSVSWYQQTPGQGLQFLFEYFSETQRNKGNFPGRFSGRQFSNSRSEMNVSTLELGDSALYLCASSFRDRGDETQYFGPGTRLLVL.

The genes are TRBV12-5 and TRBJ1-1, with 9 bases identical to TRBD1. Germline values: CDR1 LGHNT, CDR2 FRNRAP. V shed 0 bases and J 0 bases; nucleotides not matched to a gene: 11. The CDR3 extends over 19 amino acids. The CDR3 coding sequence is TGTGCTAGTGGTTTGGTACGCACAGGGGGCGATGCCTTGAACACTGAAGCTTTCTTT. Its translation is CASGLVRTGGDALNTEAFF.

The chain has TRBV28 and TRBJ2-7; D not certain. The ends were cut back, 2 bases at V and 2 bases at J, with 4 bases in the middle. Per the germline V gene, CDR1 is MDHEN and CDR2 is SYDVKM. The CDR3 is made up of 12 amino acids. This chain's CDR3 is CASSLTPYEQYF. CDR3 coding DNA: TGTGCCAGCAGTTTAACTCCCTACGAGCAGTACTTC. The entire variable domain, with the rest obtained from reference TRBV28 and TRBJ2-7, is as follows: DVKVTQSSRYLVKRTGEKVFLECVQDMDHENMFWYRQDPGLGLRLIYFSYDVKMKEKGDIPEGYSVSREKKERFSLILESASTNQTSMYLCASSLTPYEQYFGPGTRLTVT.

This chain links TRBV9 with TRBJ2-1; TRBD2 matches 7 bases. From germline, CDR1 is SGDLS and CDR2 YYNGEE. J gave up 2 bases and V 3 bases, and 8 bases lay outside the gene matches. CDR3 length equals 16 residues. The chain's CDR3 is CASSGPRGDPYNEQFF. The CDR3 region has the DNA TGTGCCAGCAGCGGCCCTCGGGGGGATCCCTACAATGAGCAGTTCTTC.

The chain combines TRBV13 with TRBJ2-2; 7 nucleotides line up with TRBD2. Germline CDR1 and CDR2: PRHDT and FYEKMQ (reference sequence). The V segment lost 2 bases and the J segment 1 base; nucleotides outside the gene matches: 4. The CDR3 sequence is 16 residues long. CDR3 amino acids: CASSLQPSGNTGELFF. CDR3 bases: TGTGCCAGCAGCTTACAGCCTAGCGGGAACACCGGGGAGCTGTTTTTT.

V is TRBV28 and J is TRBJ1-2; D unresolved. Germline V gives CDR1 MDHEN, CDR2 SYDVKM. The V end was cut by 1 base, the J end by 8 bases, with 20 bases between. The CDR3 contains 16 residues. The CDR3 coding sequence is TGTGCCAGCAGTTTATCCTCGACGTCGCCATCGGGAGGCTACACCTTC. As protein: CASSLSSTSPSGGYTF.

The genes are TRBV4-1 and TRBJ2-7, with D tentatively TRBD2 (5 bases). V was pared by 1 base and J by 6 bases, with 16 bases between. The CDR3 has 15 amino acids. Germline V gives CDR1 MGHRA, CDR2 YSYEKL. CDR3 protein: CASSQGPHEGREQYF. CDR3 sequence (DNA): TGCGCCAGCAGCCAAGGCCCTCATGAGGGCCGCGAGCAGTACTTC.

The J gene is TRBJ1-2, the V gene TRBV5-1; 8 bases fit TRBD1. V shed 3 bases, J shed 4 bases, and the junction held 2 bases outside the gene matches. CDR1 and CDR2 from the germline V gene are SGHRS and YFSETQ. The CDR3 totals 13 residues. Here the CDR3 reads CASSYDRGYGYTF. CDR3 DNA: TGCGCCAGCAGCTACGACAGGGGCTATGGCTACACCTTC.

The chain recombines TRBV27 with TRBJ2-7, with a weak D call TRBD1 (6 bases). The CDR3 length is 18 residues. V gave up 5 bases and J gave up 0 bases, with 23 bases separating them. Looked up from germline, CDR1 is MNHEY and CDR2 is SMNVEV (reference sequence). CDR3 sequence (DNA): TGTGCCAGCAGTCCAAAACCTGAGACAGGAGTAGCCTCCTACGAGCAGTACTTC. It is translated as CASSPKPETGVASYEQYF.